This T cell receptor (beta chain) was identified during a study of T cells in Graves' hyperthyroidism and ophthalmopathy. Study context: Peripheral blood was acquired at first diagnosis, ahead of any therapy whatsoever. General study points: Most clonotypes that expanded in the thyroid above 0.001 also showed up in blood.

Researchers amplified the TCR beta CDR3 regions from RNA transcripts. The TCR CDR3 first-round RT-PCR relied on the HTBI primer set. One entry per CDR3 protein, called by TCRdb with MiXCR from the multiplex PCR reads. The data show about 510,000 distinct CDR3 sequences, around 13% seen once. CDR1 is DFQATT, CDR2 SNEGSKA, per germline (reference sequence). V lost 0 bases and J lost 1, with 10 bases in between. The CDR3 runs 15 residues. Graves' hyperthyroidism was deemed stable absent ophthalmopathy progression within 18 months. It was 10 ml of fresh peripheral blood that supplied the PBMCs. Many counts were recorded for this clonotype. Its specificity is unknown.

Sequenced: blood. The origin of this receptor is a woman in her thirties or forties with Graves' hyperthyroidism. The chain combines TRBV20-1 with TRBJ1-5, with no clear D. CDR3 protein: CSARDYGMSNQPQHF. Here the CDR3 DNA reads TGCAGTGCTAGAGATTATGGGATGAGCAATCAGCCCCAGCATTTT.